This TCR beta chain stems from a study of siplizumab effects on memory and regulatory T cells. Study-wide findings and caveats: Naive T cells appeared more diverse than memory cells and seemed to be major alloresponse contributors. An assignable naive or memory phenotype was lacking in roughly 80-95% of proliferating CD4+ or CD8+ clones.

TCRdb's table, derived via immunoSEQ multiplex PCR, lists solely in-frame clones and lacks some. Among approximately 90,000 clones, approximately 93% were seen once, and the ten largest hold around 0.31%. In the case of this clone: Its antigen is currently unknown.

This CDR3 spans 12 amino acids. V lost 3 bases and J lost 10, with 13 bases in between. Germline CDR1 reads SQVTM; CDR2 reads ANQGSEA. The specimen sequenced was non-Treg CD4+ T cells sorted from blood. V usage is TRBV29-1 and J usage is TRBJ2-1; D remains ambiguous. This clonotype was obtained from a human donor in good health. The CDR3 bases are TGCAGCGTTGATGTTAGCCGGTCCGAGCAGTTCTTC. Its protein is CSVDVSRSEQFF.